These T cell receptor beta chains were read from a single sample in a study of early T cells in non-severe SARS-CoV-2 infection. TCRdb fed the 5' RACE reads into MiXCR, producing one record per CDR3 protein. Among around 71,000 distinct CDR3 sequences listed, 8% to 10% were seen once. The sequencing here drew on whole blood, taken at baseline. The receptors originated from an adult who was a healthcare worker with PCR-confirmed SARS-CoV-2 infection or an uninfected control (not recorded which). CDR3s include the opening cysteine and the closing phenylalanine or tryptophan. Each record gives: V gene, D gene, CDR3 length, J gene, clone size, CDR3 DNA, CDR3 protein. A D gene is named only where the DNA matches it firmly. Where a row states a size, it is once, few, many or the class of an expanded clone; other rows omit it.

v_call: TRBV10-3; d_call: .; cdr3_length: 13; j_call: TRBJ2-3; clone_size: few; cdr3_nt: TGTGCCATCACCTCGGGAGCAACAGATACGCAGTATTTT; cdr3_aa: CAITSGATDTQYF
v_call: TRBV3-1; d_call: TRBD1; cdr3_length: 14; j_call: TRBJ2-7; clone_size: few; cdr3_nt: TGTGCCAGCAGCCTTTCTTCGACAGGGAGCGAGCAGTACTTC; cdr3_aa: CASSLSSTGSEQYF
v_call: TRBV7-8; d_call: TRBD1; cdr3_length: 15; j_call: TRBJ2-7; clone_size: many; cdr3_nt: TGTGCCAGCAGCTTAGAGGCAGGGGGCTCGTTCGAGCAGTACTTC; cdr3_aa: CASSLEAGGSFEQYF
v_call: TRBV7-9; d_call: TRBD1; cdr3_length: 16; j_call: TRBJ1-1; clone_size: .; cdr3_nt: TGTGCCAGCAGCTTAGGAACCGGGACAGGGGCATCTGAAGCTTTCTTT; cdr3_aa: CASSLGTGTGASEAFF
v_call: TRBV5-1; d_call: TRBD1; cdr3_length: 15; j_call: TRBJ2-7; clone_size: few; cdr3_nt: TGCGCCAGCAGCTTGGCTGGACAGGGCTTAGCCGAGCAGTACTTC; cdr3_aa: CASSLAGQGLAEQYF
v_call: TRBV9; d_call: .; cdr3_length: 16; j_call: TRBJ2-7; clone_size: many; cdr3_nt: TGTGCCAGCAGCGTAGCTACTGGCGCCAGTAGCTACGAGCAGTACTTC; cdr3_aa: CASSVATGASSYEQYF
v_call: TRBV6-1; d_call: .; cdr3_length: 15; j_call: TRBJ2-2; clone_size: .; cdr3_nt: TGTGCCAGCAGTGAATTGACCAGGAGCACCGGGGAGCTGTTTTTT; cdr3_aa: CASSELTRSTGELFF
v_call: TRBV6-4; d_call: .; cdr3_length: 15; j_call: TRBJ2-2; clone_size: few; cdr3_nt: TGTGCCAGCATCTATGGGCAGCCGAACACCGGGGAGCTGTTTTTT; cdr3_aa: CASIYGQPNTGELFF
v_call: TRBV7-3; d_call: .; cdr3_length: 15; j_call: TRBJ2-2; clone_size: .; cdr3_nt: TGTGCCAGCAGCTTAGGGGACTTAAACACCGGGGAGCTGTTTTTT; cdr3_aa: CASSLGDLNTGELFF
v_call: TRBV6-6; d_call: .; cdr3_length: 17; j_call: TRBJ2-1; clone_size: few; cdr3_nt: TGTGCCAGCAGTTACTCGAACTTCGGGAGCTCCTACAATGAGCAGTTCTTC; cdr3_aa: CASSYSNFGSSYNEQFF
v_call: TRBV27; d_call: TRBD1; cdr3_length: 16; j_call: TRBJ1-5; clone_size: .; cdr3_nt: TGTGCCAGCAGTGGAATTGGCAGGGGGTGGGATCAGCCCCAGCATTTT; cdr3_aa: CASSGIGRGWDQPQHF
v_call: TRBV27; d_call: .; cdr3_length: 14; j_call: TRBJ2-1; clone_size: once; cdr3_nt: TGTGCCAGCAGTTTATCCTCAGACCCGCCTCGGCAGTTCTTC; cdr3_aa: CASSLSSDPPRQFF
v_call: TRBV7-9; d_call: .; cdr3_length: 15; j_call: TRBJ1-4; clone_size: .; cdr3_nt: TGTGCCAGCAGCCCGTTAGACAGGACTAATGAAAAACTGTTTTTT; cdr3_aa: CASSPLDRTNEKLFF
v_call: TRBV7-9; d_call: .; cdr3_length: 13; j_call: TRBJ2-7; clone_size: .; cdr3_nt: TGTGCCAGCAGCTTAGAACCGGGCCACGAGCAGTACTTC; cdr3_aa: CASSLEPGHEQYF
v_call: TRBV19; d_call: .; cdr3_length: 15; j_call: TRBJ1-2; clone_size: .; cdr3_nt: TGTGCCAGTAGTATAAGGACAGCAGAGAGCTATGGCTACACCTTC; cdr3_aa: CASSIRTAESYGYTF
v_call: TRBV28; d_call: TRBD1; cdr3_length: 16; j_call: TRBJ1-1; clone_size: many; cdr3_nt: TGTGCCAGCAGTCCATTTCCGGGACAGGGGAACACTGAAGCTTTCTTT; cdr3_aa: CASSPFPGQGNTEAFF
v_call: TRBV28; d_call: TRBD2; cdr3_length: 17; j_call: TRBJ2-1; clone_size: few; cdr3_nt: TGTGCCAGCAGTTGGACTAGCGGGAGTCTGGGCCACAATGAGCAGTTCTTC; cdr3_aa: CASSWTSGSLGHNEQFF
v_call: TRBV4-3; d_call: .; cdr3_length: 15; j_call: TRBJ1-4; clone_size: .; cdr3_nt: TGCGCCAGCAGCCAACACAGCCGAGTAGGTGAAAAACTGTTTTTT; cdr3_aa: CASSQHSRVGEKLFF
v_call: TRBV28; d_call: .; cdr3_length: 15; j_call: TRBJ2-2; clone_size: few; cdr3_nt: TGTGCCAGCAGCTCGACCACAGGGCCCGGCGGGGAGCTGTTTTTT; cdr3_aa: CASSSTTGPGGELFF
v_call: TRBV7-2; d_call: TRBD1; cdr3_length: 14; j_call: TRBJ2-7; clone_size: many; cdr3_nt: TGTGCCAGCAGCTTTACAGGGGAGTCCTACGAGCAGTACTTC; cdr3_aa: CASSFTGESYEQYF
v_call: TRBV2; d_call: TRBD1; cdr3_length: 14; j_call: TRBJ1-5; clone_size: few; cdr3_nt: TGTGCCAGCCGCCGGGACAGGGGATATCAGCCCCAGCATTTT; cdr3_aa: CASRRDRGYQPQHF
v_call: TRBV24-1; d_call: .; cdr3_length: 12; j_call: TRBJ2-1; clone_size: .; cdr3_nt: TGTGCCACCAGTGATTTGGAGGGGGGGCAGTTCTTC; cdr3_aa: CATSDLEGGQFF